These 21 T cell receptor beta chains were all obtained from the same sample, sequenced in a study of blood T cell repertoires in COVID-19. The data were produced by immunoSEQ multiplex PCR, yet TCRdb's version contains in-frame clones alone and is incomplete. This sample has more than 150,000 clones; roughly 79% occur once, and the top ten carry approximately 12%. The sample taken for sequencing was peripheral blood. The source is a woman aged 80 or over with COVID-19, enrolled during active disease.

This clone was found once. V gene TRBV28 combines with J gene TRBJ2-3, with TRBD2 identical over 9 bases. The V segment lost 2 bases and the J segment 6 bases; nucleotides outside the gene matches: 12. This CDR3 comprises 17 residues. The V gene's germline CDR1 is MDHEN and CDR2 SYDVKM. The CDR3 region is CASSLTTAGGPQDTQYF. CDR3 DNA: TGTGCCAGCAGTTTAACGACAGCGGGAGGCCCGCAGGATACGCAGTATTTT.

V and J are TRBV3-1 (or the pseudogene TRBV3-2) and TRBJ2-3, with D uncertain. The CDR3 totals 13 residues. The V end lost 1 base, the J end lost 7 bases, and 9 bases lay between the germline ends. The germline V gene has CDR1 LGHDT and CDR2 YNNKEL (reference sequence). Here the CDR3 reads CASSQAVGNTQYF. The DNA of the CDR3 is TGTGCCAGCAGCCAAGCCGTCGGTAATACGCAGTATTTT.

The CDR3 is CASSSGGIMSAQYF. CDR3 bases: TGTGCCAGCAGCTCCGGGGGGATCATGTCGGCCCAGTACTTC. The chain employs TRBV7-9 and TRBJ2-5, with 7 bases aligning to TRBD2. The V gene end was trimmed by 4 bases and the J gene end by 9 bases; junction bases not matched to a gene: 11. There are 14 residues in the CDR3. Germline-derived CDR1 and CDR2 are SEHNR and FQNEAQ (reference sequence).

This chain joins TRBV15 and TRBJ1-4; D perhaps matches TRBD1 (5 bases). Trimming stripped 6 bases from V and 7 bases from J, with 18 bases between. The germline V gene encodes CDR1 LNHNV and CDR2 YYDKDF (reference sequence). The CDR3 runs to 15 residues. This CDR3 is CATSRGGVVGEKLFF. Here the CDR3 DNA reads TGTGCCACCAGTAGGGGTGGCGTTGTTGGTGAAAAACTGTTTTTT.

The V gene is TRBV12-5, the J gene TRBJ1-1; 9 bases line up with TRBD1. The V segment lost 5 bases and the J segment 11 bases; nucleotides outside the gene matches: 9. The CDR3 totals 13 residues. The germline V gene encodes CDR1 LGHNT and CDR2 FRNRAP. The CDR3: CASGADRGQEAFF. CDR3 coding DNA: TGTGCTAGTGGTGCGGACAGGGGCCAAGAGGCTTTCTTT.

The CDR3 here is CASSQAGQRTTNRGYTF. The CDR3 nucleotides are TGTGCCAGCAGCCAAGCGGGACAAAGAACTACCAACCGTGGCTACACCTTC. The J gene is TRBJ1-2, the V gene TRBV4-2; weak D call: TRBD1 (6 bases). Germline assignment: CDR1 LGHNA and CDR2 YNFKEQ. The CDR3 loop spans 17 amino acids. V was clipped by 1 base and J by 7 bases, with 22 bases between them.

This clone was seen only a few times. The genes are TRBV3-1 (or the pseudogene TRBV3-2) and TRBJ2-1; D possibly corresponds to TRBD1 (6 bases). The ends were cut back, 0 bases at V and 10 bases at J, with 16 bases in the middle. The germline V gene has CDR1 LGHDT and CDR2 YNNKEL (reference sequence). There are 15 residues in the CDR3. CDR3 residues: CASSQDGLGGREQFF. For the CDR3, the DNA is TGTGCCAGCAGCCAAGATGGGCTAGGGGGACGGGAGCAGTTCTTC.

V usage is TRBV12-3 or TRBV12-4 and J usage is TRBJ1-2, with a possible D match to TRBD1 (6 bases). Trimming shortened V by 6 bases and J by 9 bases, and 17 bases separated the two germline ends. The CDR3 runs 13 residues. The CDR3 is CASSTGGGRSYTF. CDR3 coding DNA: TGTGCCAGCAGCACTGGGGGGGGCCGTAGCTACACCTTC.

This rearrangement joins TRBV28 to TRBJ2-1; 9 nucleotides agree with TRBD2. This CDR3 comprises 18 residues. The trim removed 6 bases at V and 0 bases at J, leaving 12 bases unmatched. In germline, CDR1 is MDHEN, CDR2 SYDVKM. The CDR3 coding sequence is TGTGCCAGCAGCCTCAGCCCAGGACTAGCGTTCTCCTACAATGAGCAGTTCTTC. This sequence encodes CASSLSPGLAFSYNEQFF.

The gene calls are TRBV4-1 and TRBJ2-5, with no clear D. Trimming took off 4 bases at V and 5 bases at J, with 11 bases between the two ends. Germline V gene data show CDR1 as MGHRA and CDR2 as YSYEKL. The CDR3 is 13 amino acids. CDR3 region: CASSRWKRETQYF. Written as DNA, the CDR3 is TGCGCCAGCAGCCGCTGGAAGAGGGAGACCCAGTACTTC.

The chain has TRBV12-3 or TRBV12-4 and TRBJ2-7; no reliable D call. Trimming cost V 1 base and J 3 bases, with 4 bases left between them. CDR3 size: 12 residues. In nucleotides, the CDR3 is TGTGCCAGCAGTTTAGTTTACTACGAGCAGTACTTC. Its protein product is CASSLVYYEQYF.

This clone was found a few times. The CDR3 here is CASRPTGTASNSPLHF. DNA for the CDR3: TGTGCCAGCAGACCTACCGGGACAGCATCAAATTCACCCCTCCACTTT. The chain couples TRBV28 to TRBJ1-6; 7 nucleotides line up with TRBD1. The CDR3 sequence is 16 residues long. Trimming removed 6 bases from V and 7 bases from J; junction bases left unmatched: 12. Germline assignment: CDR1 MDHEN and CDR2 SYDVKM.

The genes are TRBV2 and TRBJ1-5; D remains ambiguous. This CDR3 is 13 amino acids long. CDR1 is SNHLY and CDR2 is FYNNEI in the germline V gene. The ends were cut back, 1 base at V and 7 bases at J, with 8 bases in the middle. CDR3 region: CASSEDGVQPQHF. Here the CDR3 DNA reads TGTGCCAGCAGTGAAGACGGAGTCCAGCCCCAGCATTTT.

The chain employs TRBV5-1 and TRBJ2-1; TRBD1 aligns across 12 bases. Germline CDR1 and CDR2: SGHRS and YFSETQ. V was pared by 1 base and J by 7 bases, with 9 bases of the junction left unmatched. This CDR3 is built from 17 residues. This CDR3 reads CASSLRPGQGAGNEQFF. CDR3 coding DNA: TGCGCCAGCAGCTTGCGGCCGGGACAGGGGGCGGGGAATGAGCAGTTCTTC.

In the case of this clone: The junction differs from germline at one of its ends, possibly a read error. The CDR3 nucleotides are TGTGCCGGGAGTAGGGGGGGGAACACTGAAGCTTTCTTT. Protein product: CAGSRGGNTEAFF. This chain connects TRBV30 to TRBJ1-1; D perhaps matches TRBD1 (6 bases). Germline CDR1 and CDR2: GTSNPN and SVGIG (reference sequence). This CDR3 comprises 13 residues.

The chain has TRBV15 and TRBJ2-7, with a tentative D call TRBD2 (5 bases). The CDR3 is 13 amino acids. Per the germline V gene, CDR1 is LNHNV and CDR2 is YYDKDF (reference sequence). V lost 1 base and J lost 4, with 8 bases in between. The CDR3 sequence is CATSRGGYYEQYF. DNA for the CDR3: TGTGCCACCAGCAGAGGAGGGTATTACGAGCAGTACTTC.

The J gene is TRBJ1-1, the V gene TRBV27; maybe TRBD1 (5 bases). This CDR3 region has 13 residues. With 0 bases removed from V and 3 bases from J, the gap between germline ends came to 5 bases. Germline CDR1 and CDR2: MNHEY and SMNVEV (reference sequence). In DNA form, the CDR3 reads TGTGCCAGCAGTTTATCCAGGGACACTGAAGCTTTCTTT. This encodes CASSLSRDTEAFF.

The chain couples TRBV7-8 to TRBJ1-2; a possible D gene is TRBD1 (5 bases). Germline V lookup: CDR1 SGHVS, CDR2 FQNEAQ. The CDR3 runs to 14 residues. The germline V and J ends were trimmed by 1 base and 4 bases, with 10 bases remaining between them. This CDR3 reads CASSLGQNSYGYTF. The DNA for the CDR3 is TGTGCCAGCAGCTTAGGACAGAATTCCTATGGCTACACCTTC.

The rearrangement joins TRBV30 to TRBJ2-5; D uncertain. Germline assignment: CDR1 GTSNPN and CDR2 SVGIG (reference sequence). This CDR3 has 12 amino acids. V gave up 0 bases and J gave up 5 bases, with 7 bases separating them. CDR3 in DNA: TGTGCCTGGAGTGTTGCGTGTGAGACCCAGTACTTC. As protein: CAWSVACETQYF.

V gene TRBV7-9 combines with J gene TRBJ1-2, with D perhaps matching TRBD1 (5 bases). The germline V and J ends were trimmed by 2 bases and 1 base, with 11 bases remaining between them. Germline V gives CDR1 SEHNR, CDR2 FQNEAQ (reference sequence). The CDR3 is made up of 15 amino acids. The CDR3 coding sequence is TGTGCCAGCAGCTTACAGGGCCTCCGTAACTATGGCTACACCTTC. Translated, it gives CASSLQGLRNYGYTF.

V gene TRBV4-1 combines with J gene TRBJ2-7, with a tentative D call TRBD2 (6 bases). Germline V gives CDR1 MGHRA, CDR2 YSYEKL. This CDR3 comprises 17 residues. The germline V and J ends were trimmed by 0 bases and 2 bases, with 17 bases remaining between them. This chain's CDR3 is CASSQEEPGLAPYEQYF. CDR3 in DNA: TGCGCCAGCAGCCAAGAAGAACCGGGACTGGCACCCTACGAGCAGTACTTC.